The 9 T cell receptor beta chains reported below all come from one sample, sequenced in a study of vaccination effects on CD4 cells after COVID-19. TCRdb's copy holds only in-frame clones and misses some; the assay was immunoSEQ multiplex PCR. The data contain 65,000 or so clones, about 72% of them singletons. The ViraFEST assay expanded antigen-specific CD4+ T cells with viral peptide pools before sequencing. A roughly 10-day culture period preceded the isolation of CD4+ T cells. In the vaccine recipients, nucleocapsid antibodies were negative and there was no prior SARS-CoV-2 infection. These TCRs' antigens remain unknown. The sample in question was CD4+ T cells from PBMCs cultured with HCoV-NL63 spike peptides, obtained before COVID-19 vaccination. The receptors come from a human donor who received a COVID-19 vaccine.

CDR3 nucleotides: TGTGCCAGCAGCCGGACGGATAGCAATCAGCCCCAGCATTTT. Translation gives CASSRTDSNQPQHF. The V call is TRBV11-2, the J call TRBJ1-5; no reliable D call. Trimming shortened V by 5 bases and J by 0 bases, and 8 bases separated the two germline ends. Germline-derived CDR1 and CDR2 are SGHAT and FQNNGV. CDR3 length equals 14 residues.

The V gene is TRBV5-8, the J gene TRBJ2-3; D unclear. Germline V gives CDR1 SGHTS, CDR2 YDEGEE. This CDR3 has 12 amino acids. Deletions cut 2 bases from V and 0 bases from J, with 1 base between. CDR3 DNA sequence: TGTGCCAGCAGCTTTAGCACAGATACGCAGTATTTT. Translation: CASSFSTDTQYF.

The CDR3 region is CIGVKNTEAFF. The CDR3, as DNA: TGCATTGGGGTGAAAAACACTGAAGCTTTCTTT. The chain employs TRBV29-1 and TRBJ1-1; no definite D call. Germline CDR1 SQVTM, CDR2 ANQGSEA. This CDR3 comprises 11 residues.

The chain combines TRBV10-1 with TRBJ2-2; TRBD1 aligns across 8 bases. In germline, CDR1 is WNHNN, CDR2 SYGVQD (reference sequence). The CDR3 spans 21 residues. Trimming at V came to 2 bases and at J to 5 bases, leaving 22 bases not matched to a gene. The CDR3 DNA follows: TGCGCCAGCAGTGAGGTTATGGCGGACAGGGTGGGGATAGCAGTGACCGGGGAGCTGTTTTTT. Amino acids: CASSEVMADRVGIAVTGELFF.

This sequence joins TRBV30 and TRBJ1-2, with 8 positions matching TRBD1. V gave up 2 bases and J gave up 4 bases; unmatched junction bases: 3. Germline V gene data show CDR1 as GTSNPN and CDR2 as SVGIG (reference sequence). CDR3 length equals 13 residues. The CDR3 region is CAWSLTGGYGYTF. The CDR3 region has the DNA TGTGCCTGGAGTTTAACAGGGGGCTATGGCTACACCTTC.

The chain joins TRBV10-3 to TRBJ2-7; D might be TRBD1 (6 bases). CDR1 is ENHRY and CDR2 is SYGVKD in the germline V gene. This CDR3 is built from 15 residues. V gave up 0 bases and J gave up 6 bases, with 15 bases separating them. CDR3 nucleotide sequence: TGTGCCATCAGTGAGTCCTCGGGGACACCTGGCGAGCAGTACGTC. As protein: CAISESSGTPGEQYV.

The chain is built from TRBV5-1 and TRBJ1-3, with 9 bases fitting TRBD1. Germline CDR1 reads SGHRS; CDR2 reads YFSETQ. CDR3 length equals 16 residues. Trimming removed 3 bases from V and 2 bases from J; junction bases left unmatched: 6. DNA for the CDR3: TGCGCCAGCAGCTGGGGGGGACAGGGAACTGGAAACACCATATATTTT. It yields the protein CASSWGGQGTGNTIYF.

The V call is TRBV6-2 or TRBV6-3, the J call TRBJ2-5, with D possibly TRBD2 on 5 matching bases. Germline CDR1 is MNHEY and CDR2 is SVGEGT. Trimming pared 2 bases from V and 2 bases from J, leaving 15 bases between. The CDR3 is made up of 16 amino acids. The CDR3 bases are TGTGCCAGCAGTTACGGAGGAAGCGGTGATCAAGAGACCCAGTACTTC. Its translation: CASSYGGSGDQETQYF.

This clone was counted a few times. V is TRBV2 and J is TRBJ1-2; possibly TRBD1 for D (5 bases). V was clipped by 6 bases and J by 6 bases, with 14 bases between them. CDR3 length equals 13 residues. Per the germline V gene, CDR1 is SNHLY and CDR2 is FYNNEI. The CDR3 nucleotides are TGTGCCAGCAGGGCCCTTGAAGGGGATGGCTACACCTTC. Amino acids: CASRALEGDGYTF.